What follows are 24 T cell receptor beta chains derived from one specimen sequenced in a study of blood T cells in healthy people across ages (dated by TCRdb to the mid-2010s). Libraries were constructed by 5' RACE. Sequencing was performed on an Illumina HiSeq 2500. A second PCR of roughly 7 to 12 cycles was performed with a sample-barcoded 5' primer and a J-beta primer mix. TCRdb took the public reads, trimmed them with fastp at Q25, ran MiXCR for clone calling and kept in-frame beta chains. Each CDR3 protein appears once, grouped with its most common genes and DNA. This sample lists some 710,000 distinct CDR3 sequences; 20% to 25% were detected once. Roughly a fifth of the sample comes from the top ten. Sequencing input: blood. These receptors originate from an older man in good health.

This chain links TRBV6-2 or TRBV6-3 with TRBJ2-3, with D maybe TRBD2 (6 bases). This CDR3 contains 16 residues. Germline V CDR1 and CDR2: MNHEY, SVGEGT. The ends were cut back, 7 bases at V and 2 bases at J, with 19 bases in the middle. This CDR3 is CASKERGGAVTDTQYF. The CDR3 DNA sequence: TGTGCCAGCAAGGAGCGTGGCGGGGCCGTCACAGATACGCAGTATTTT.

This clonotype was seen only a few times. Germline and junction disagree at one end, which may indicate a read error. The rearrangement uses TRBV12-3 or TRBV12-4 and TRBJ2-5; TRBD1 matches at 9 bases. The CDR3 is 11 amino acids. CDR3 bases: TGTGCCAGCAGTCCAGACAGGGGGAAGTTCTTC. This codes for CASSPDRGKFF.

Only a few counts were recorded for this clonotype. V is TRBV20-1 and J is TRBJ2-7; 10 bases fit TRBD1. In germline, CDR1 is DFQATT, CDR2 SNEGSKA (reference sequence). The ends lost 3 bases at V and 1 base at J; junction bases unmatched: 6. The CDR3 spans 15 residues. The CDR3 DNA reads as TGCAGTGCTAGTGATCCGGGACAGGGGTCCTACGAGCAGTACTTC. Encoded protein: CSASDPGQGSYEQYF.

This clonotype was recorded at least ten times. This chain's CDR3 is CASRPTGSSGNTIYF. CDR3 in DNA: TGTGCCAGCAGGCCGACAGGGAGCTCTGGAAACACCATATATTTT. The V gene is TRBV12-3 or TRBV12-4, the J gene TRBJ1-3, with TRBD1 identical over 7 bases. J lost 0 bases, V lost 6 bases, and 5 bases had no gene match. The CDR3 has 15 residues.

This clonotype was detected a few times. The chain's CDR3 is CASSPPGQGFEKLFF. CDR3 in DNA: TGTGCCAGCAGCCCCCCGGGACAGGGGTTCGAAAAACTGTTTTTT. V and J are TRBV3-1 and TRBJ1-4; 10 bases match TRBD1. This CDR3 comprises 15 residues. From germline, CDR1 is LGHDT and CDR2 YNNKEL (reference sequence). Losses at the gene ends were 4 bases for V and 8 bases for J; bases not matched to a gene: 7.

The V call is TRBV2, the J call TRBJ1-1; perhaps TRBD1 as D (6 bases). V dropped 5 bases and J dropped 2 bases, with 12 bases sitting between them. CDR3 length: 14 amino acids. Germline V gene data show CDR1 as SNHLY and CDR2 as FYNNEI. CDR3 DNA: TGTGCCAGCAGTTGGGACACCGATAACACTGAAGCTTTCTTT. Its translation: CASSWDTDNTEAFF. The complete variable domain, with remaining parts taken from reference TRBV2 and TRBJ1-1, reads EPEVTQTPSHQVTQMGQEVILRCVPISNHLYFYWYRQILGQKVEFLVSFYNNEISEKSEIFDDQFSVERPDGSNFTLKIRSTKLEDSAMYFCASSWDTDNTEAFFGQGTRLTVV.

The chain joins TRBV5-1 to TRBJ1-2; perhaps TRBD1 as D (5 bases). The CDR3 spans 16 residues. V was cut by 1 base and J by 6 bases, with 19 bases left in between. The germline CDR1 and CDR2 sequences are SGHRS and YFSETQ. This chain's CDR3 is CASSLSPTVGSDGYTF. CDR3 DNA sequence: TGCGCCAGCAGCTTGTCTCCGACAGTGGGATCCGATGGCTACACCTTC.

The chain employs TRBV7-3 and TRBJ2-3; 7 nucleotides align to TRBD2. Germline V CDR1 and CDR2: SGHTA, FQGTGA. Unmatched junction bases numbered 11, after V lost 6 bases and J lost 2 bases. The CDR3 covers 16 residues. CDR3 bases: TGTGCCAGCAGTATATCACGGACTAGAAACACAGATACGCAGTATTTT. This codes for CASSISRTRNTDTQYF.

This clonotype has at least ten counts. The chain is built from TRBV12-3 or TRBV12-4 and TRBJ2-7; D is uncertain. V lost 4 bases, J lost 6 bases, and 7 bases lay in between. CDR3 length: 11 residues. The CDR3 region has the DNA TGTGCCAGCAGTTCCCGGGCCGAGCAGTACTTC. Amino acids: CASSSRAEQYF.

CDR3 sequence: CASSQVRYQETQYF. The CDR3 DNA is TGCGCCAGCAGCCAAGTAAGGTACCAAGAGACCCAGTACTTC. The chain combines TRBV4-3 with TRBJ2-5; no clear D gene. CDR3 length: 14 amino acids. Trimming shortened V by 1 base and J by 0 bases, and 6 bases separated the two germline ends. CDR1 and CDR2 from the germline V gene are LGHNA and YSLEER.

The chain carries TRBV5-1 and TRBJ1-4; D may be TRBD1 (5 bases). CDR3 length: 15 amino acids. Germline V lookup: CDR1 SGHRS, CDR2 YFSETQ. V lost 4 bases and J 7 bases, leaving 17 bases between the germline ends. The CDR3 region is CASSPTGTDGEKLFF. CDR3 in DNA: TGCGCCAGCAGCCCGACGGGGACGGATGGTGAAAAACTGTTTTTT. Full variable domain (rest looked up from reference TRBV5-1 and TRBJ1-4): KAGVTQTPRYLIKTRGQQVTLSCSPISGHRSVSWYQQTPGQGLQFLFEYFSETQRNKGNFPGRFSGRQFSNSRSEMNVSTLELGDSALYLCASSPTGTDGEKLFFGSGTQLSVL.

The chain combines TRBV5-6 with TRBJ2-2, with TRBD2 as a possible D gene (6 bases). The CDR3 is made up of 16 amino acids. The germline CDR1 and CDR2 sequences are SGHDT and YYEEEE. Trimming took off 3 bases at V and 4 bases at J, with 16 bases between the two ends. The CDR3 protein is CASSSWGRLFTGELFF. The CDR3 bases are TGTGCCAGCAGCTCGTGGGGGAGGCTGTTCACCGGGGAGCTGTTTTTT.

The chain carries TRBV6-1 and TRBJ2-5; D tentatively reads TRBD1 or TRBD2 (6 bases each). CDR3 length: 18 residues. Germline V gives CDR1 MNHNS, CDR2 SASEGT. V was shortened by 5 bases and J by 5 bases, with 27 bases between the two germline ends. CDR3 residues: CASSPLPPRTIGGETQYF. The CDR3 coding sequence is TGTGCCAGCAGTCCTCTTCCCCCTCGGACAATAGGGGGGGAGACCCAGTACTTC.

V and J are TRBV12-3 or TRBV12-4 and TRBJ1-5, with D unresolved. Trimming shortened V by 5 bases and J by 0 bases, and 11 bases separated the two germline ends. The CDR3 runs 15 residues. CDR3 in DNA: TGTGCCAGCAGTCCAAGCCTGTATAGCAATCAGCCCCAGCATTTT. It codes for CASSPSLYSNQPQHF.

The sample holds a few counts of this clonotype. This chain uses TRBV28 with TRBJ1-6, with 8 bases matching TRBD1. The CDR3 totals 14 residues. Germline V gene data show CDR1 as MDHEN and CDR2 as SYDVKM. V shed 6 bases, J shed 6 bases, and the junction held 4 bases outside the gene matches. The CDR3 here is CASRPGQVNSPLHF. The CDR3 DNA sequence: TGTGCCAGCAGACCGGGACAGGTTAATTCACCCCTCCACTTT.

This chain links TRBV12-3 or TRBV12-4 with TRBJ2-7; unclear D gene. The CDR3 spans 14 residues. Trimming shortened V by 3 bases and J by 4 bases, and 13 bases separated the two germline ends. The chain's CDR3 is CASSFPGPPYEQYF. CDR3 DNA sequence: TGTGCCAGCAGTTTTCCCGGACCGCCTTACGAGCAGTACTTC.

This clonotype was counted a few times. The V gene is TRBV6-5, the J gene TRBJ1-2; the D is unclear. Germline CDR1 is MNHEY and CDR2 is SVGAGI. V dropped 0 bases and J dropped 0 bases, with 8 bases sitting between them. The length of the CDR3 is 15 residues. The chain's CDR3 is CASSYSKGTNYGYTF. The CDR3 DNA is TGTGCCAGCAGTTACTCCAAAGGGACTAACTATGGCTACACCTTC.

For this clonotype: This sequence may be a read error, since a much larger clone differs from it by one base. The chain links TRBV10-3 to TRBJ2-3, with D unclear. There are 12 residues in the CDR3. The V gene lost 3 bases and the J gene lost 2 bases, with 3 bases spanning the gap. In germline, CDR1 is ENHRY, CDR2 SYGVKD. CDR3 nucleotides: TGTGCCATCAGTGAAGACACAGATACGCAGTATTTT. It specifies CAISEDTDTQYF.

CDR3 region: CAISESRGASTDTQYF. The DNA of the CDR3 is TGTGCCATCAGTGAATCGCGGGGGGCTAGCACAGATACGCAGTATTTT. The genes are TRBV10-3 and TRBJ2-3, with 8 bases aligning to TRBD2. Germline CDR1 is ENHRY and CDR2 is SYGVKD. This CDR3 has 16 amino acids. V lost 3 bases, J lost 0 bases, and 5 bases stayed unmatched.

The chain joins TRBV4-2 to TRBJ2-5, with D perhaps matching TRBD1 or TRBD2 (5 bases each). This CDR3 region has 13 residues. V lost 4 bases to trimming and J lost 11 bases, with 17 bases between them. Per germline, CDR1 LGHNA and CDR2 YNFKEQ. CDR3: CASSPGTVWEQYF. CDR3 in DNA: TGTGCCAGCAGCCCGGGGACGGTCTGGGAGCAGTACTTC.

This chain connects TRBV5-1 to TRBJ2-3; tentatively, D is TRBD2 (6 bases). CDR1 is SGHRS and CDR2 is YFSETQ in the germline V gene. The V end was cut by 1 base, the J end by 0 bases, with 9 bases between. This CDR3 has 15 amino acids. CDR3 in amino acids: CASSLFAGSTDTQYF. In DNA form, the CDR3 reads TGCGCCAGCAGCTTGTTTGCGGGGAGCACAGATACGCAGTATTTT.

The table lists this clonotype with a few counts. The chain is built from TRBV6-5 and TRBJ2-3; the D gene is possibly TRBD2 (6 bases). V was clipped by 4 bases and J by 0 bases, with 17 bases between them. CDR3 length equals 17 residues. CDR1 is MNHEY, CDR2 SVGAGI, per germline. The CDR3 bases are TGTGCCAGCAGTTTCGCTGGGGGGATACCTAGCACAGATACGCAGTATTTT. Translation: CASSFAGGIPSTDTQYF.

This clonotype was counted only a few times. The V gene is TRBV12-3 or TRBV12-4, the J gene TRBJ1-6; 11 positions match TRBD1. Trimming removed 3 bases from V and 9 bases from J; junction bases left unmatched: 4. This CDR3 spans 15 amino acids. CDR3 region: CASSFTGQGGSPLHF. DNA for the CDR3: TGTGCCAGCAGTTTTACGGGACAGGGGGGTTCACCCCTCCACTTT.

This clonotype turned up a few times. The rearrangement uses TRBV10-3 and TRBJ2-5, with unresolved D. The CDR3 totals 16 residues. Germline V CDR1 and CDR2: ENHRY, SYGVKD. The V end lost 0 bases, the J end lost 7 bases, and 18 bases lay between the germline ends. The CDR3 loop reads CAISESSPLGSATQYF. CDR3 nucleotides: TGTGCCATCAGTGAGTCCTCTCCACTGGGGTCTGCGACCCAGTACTTC.